A selection of T cell receptor beta chains follows, all from one sample in a study of spatial heterogeneity in lung cancer. MiXCR, run by TCRdb on the 5' RACE reads, gives a single entry per CDR3 protein. The data contain approximately 27,000 distinct CDR3 sequences, 4.5% to 7.5% of them singletons. Sequences were derived from PBMCs, sampled at follow-up. The source of these receptors is a male donor with early-stage non-small cell lung cancer. The CDR3 runs from the conserved cysteine through the conserved F or W. A D gene is named only where the DNA matches it firmly.

-,TRBV6-1,CASSVQVMNTEAFF
-,TRBV6-5,CASSYPGAGGKNIQYF
-,TRBV4-1,CASSQDFGRATYNEQFF
TRBD2,TRBV6-2/TRBV6-3,CASDAGLAGYNEQFF
TRBD1,TRBV29-1,CSGEPWTGMAYGYTF
-,TRBV11-3,CASSPHGIANQETQYF
TRBD2,TRBV10-3,CAISDGREGAQYF
-,TRBV7-2,CASSSTVLQNTEAFF
-,TRBV20-1,CSASEGGKRVSYNEQFF
TRBD1,TRBV5-1,CASSLQGYEQYF
-,TRBV5-1,CASSLGQTNYNEQFF
-,TRBV20-1,CSARDHRDTEAFF
-,TRBV11-1,CASSLDGNYGYTF
-,TRBV6-2/TRBV6-3,CASRPSTDTQYF
-,TRBV20-1,CSAKRGYSGNTIYF
TRBD2,TRBV28,CASSLGSGGTPDTQYF
-,TRBV6-1,CASSPRGADRLNTQYF
-,TRBV5-1,CASSLGRGGGHEQFF
TRBD1,TRBV6-4,CASSASRGNGYTF
TRBD1,TRBV18,CASSPPGQGDLNTGELFF
-,TRBV29-1,CSVTGSNTEAFF
-,TRBV6-5,CASSYHRNNEQSF
TRBD1,TRBV6-6,CASSYDAGTAVFNEQFF
-,TRBV29-1,CSGGLYLGNEQFF
TRBD1,TRBV18,CASSGTGNPTETQYF
-,TRBV5-1,CASSLLGLNNEQFF
TRBD1,TRBV7-3,CASRSGQTNSPLHF
TRBD1,TRBV24-1,CATSYRLGQERKNIQYF
-,TRBV6-1,CASSEYGQLNTEAFF